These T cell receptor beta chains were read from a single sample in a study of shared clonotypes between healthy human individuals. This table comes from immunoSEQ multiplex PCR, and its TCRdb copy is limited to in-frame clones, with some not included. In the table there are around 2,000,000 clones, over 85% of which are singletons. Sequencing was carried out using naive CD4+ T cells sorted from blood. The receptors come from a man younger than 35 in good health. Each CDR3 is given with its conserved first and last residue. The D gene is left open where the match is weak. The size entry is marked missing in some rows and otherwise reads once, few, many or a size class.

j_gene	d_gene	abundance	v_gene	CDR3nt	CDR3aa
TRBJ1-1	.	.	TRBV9	TGTGCCAGCAGCGTAGCTGTGAACACTGAAGCTTTCTTT	CASSVAVNTEAFF
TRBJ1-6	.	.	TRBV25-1	TGTGCCAGCAGTGGGAGTGGGTCACCCCTCCACTTT	CASSGSGSPLHF
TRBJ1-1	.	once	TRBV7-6	TGTGCCAGCAGCTTATCGACAGACATGAACACTGAAGCTTTCTTT	CASSLSTDMNTEAFF
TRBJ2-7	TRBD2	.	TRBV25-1	TGTGCCAGCAGCCCCGTGGGGGGGAGCTACGAGCAGTACTTC	CASSPVGGSYEQYF
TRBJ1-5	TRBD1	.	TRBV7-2	TGTGCCAGCAGCTTAAATGACAGGGCGTATCAGCCCCAGCATTTT	CASSLNDRAYQPQHF
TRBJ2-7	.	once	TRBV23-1	TGCGCCAGCAGCCCCCGACTAGACGCAGACTACGAGCAGTACTTC	CASSPRLDADYEQYF
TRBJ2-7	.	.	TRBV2	TGTGCCAGCAGAGTGGAGGGATCGGGCGAGCAGTACTTC	CASRVEGSGEQYF
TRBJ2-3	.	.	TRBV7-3	TGTGCCAGCAGCTTAAGTGGGGGCCCTCCAGATACGCAGTATTTT	CASSLSGGPPDTQYF
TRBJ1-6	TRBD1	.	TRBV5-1	TGCGCCAGCAGCTCGCAGGGACAGGGAAGTAATTCACCCCTCCACTTT	CASSSQGQGSNSPLHF
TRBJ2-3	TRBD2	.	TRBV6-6	TGTGCCAGCAGTTACTCTAGCGGGAGAACAGATACGCAGTATTTT	CASSYSSGRTDTQYF
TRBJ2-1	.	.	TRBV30	TGTGCCTGCTCATTGGGGGTATACAATGAGCAGTTCTTC	CACSLGVYNEQFF
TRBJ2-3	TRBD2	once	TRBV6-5	TGTGCCAGCAGACCCCCAAGCGGGAATACGCAGTATTTT	CASRPPSGNTQYF
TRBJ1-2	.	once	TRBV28	TGTGCCAGCAGTGACGCGACTTTGGGCTACACCTTC	CASSDATLGYTF
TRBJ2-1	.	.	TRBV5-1	TGCGCCAGCAGCGCGGAGGGGCTCAATGAGCAGTTCTTC	CASSAEGLNEQFF
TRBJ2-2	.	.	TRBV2	TGTGCCAGCACAAACAATCAGGGGAGGAACACCGGGGAGCTGTTTTTT	CASTNNQGRNTGELFF
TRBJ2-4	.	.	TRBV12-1	TGTGCCAGCAGCTTCGTTTCTATTTTACAGGGAACCCACATTCAGTACTTC	CASSFVSILQGTHIQYF
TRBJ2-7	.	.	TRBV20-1	TGCAGTGCTGGTCCGTTGGAGCAGTACTTC	CSAGPLEQYF
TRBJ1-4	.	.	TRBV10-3	TGTGCCATCAGTGAGGGCGGCTCGGATGAAAAACTGTTTTTT	CAISEGGSDEKLFF
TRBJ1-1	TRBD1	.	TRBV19	TGTGCCAGTAGTACTCCGGGACAGGGGGCCACTGAAGCTTTCTTT	CASSTPGQGATEAFF
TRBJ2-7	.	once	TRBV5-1	TGCGCCAGCAGCTCGAACAGCGAGCAGTACTTC	CASSSNSEQYF
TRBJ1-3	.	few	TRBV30	TGTGCCTGGAGGGACTCTGGAAACACCATATATTTT	CAWRDSGNTIYF
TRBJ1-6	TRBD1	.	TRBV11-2	TGTGCCAGCAGCAAAACCGGGACAGTCAATTCACCCCTCCACTTT	CASSKTGTVNSPLHF
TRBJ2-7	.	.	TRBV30	TGTGCCTGGAGTGATCGGGGCTCCGAGCAGTACTTC	CAWSDRGSEQYF